The 6 T cell receptor beta chains below were found in one sample sequenced in a study of TIL therapy for anti-PD-1-resistant metastatic lung cancer. Sequencing used immunoSEQ v3. Method: immunoSEQ multiplex PCR; TCRdb's copy keeps in-frame clones and lacks some. The sample holds about 50,000 clones; less than 75% are singletons and the top ten take approximately 5.6%. Time point of the sample: pre-treatment sample, taken before nivolumab and TIL therapy. Most excised metastases sampled were pleural nodules or supraclavicular lymph nodes. The sample in question was tumor tissue, obtained at baseline. These receptors were obtained from a person aged 25-79 years with non-small cell lung cancer.

The rearrangement uses TRBV9 and TRBJ2-7, with 7 bases identical to TRBD1. V was pared by 0 bases and J by 4 bases, with 7 bases of the junction left unmatched. Germline assignment: CDR1 SGDLS and CDR2 YYNGEE. The CDR3 length is 15 residues. For the CDR3, the DNA is TGTGCCAGCAGCGTAGGTGGGACAGCGTTATACGAGCAGTACTTC. Its protein is CASSVGGTALYEQYF.

This clone was detected a few times. The V call is TRBV7-2, the J call TRBJ2-7; D is undetermined. V lost 5 bases and J lost 3, with 5 bases in between. The germline gives CDR1 SGHTA, CDR2 FQGNSA. The CDR3 has 11 residues. CDR3 in amino acids: CASSRFYEQYF. The CDR3, as DNA: TGTGCCAGCAGCAGATTCTACGAGCAGTACTTC.

The count of this clone is one. The CDR3 here is CASSHGQREAFF. For the CDR3, the DNA is TGTGCCAGCAGCCACGGACAGCGTGAAGCTTTCTTT. The chain recombines TRBV14 with TRBJ1-1; perhaps TRBD1 as D (6 bases). The CDR3 runs to 12 residues. CDR1 SGHDN and CDR2 FVKESK come from the germline V gene. The V end lost 3 bases, the J end lost 7 bases, and 9 bases lay between the germline ends.

This chain joins TRBV15 and TRBJ2-2; no reliable D call. This CDR3 has 17 residues. Germline lookup yields CDR1 LNHNV and CDR2 YYDKDF (reference sequence). V lost 0 bases, J lost 1 base, and 12 bases lay in between. CDR3 sequence reads: CATSRDLGPVNTGELFF. In DNA, the CDR3 is TGTGCCACCAGCAGAGATCTCGGACCGGTGAACACCGGGGAGCTGTTTTTT.

This chain joins TRBV5-6 and TRBJ1-4; D possibly corresponds to TRBD1 (5 bases). This CDR3 comprises 14 residues. The germline V gene has CDR1 SGHDT and CDR2 YYEEEE. Trimming pared 4 bases from V and 2 bases from J, leaving 9 bases between. The CDR3 coding sequence is TGTGCCAGCAGCCCGACAGTGACTAATGAAAAACTGTTTTTT. Protein sequence: CASSPTVTNEKLFF.

In DNA form, the CDR3 reads TGTGCCAGCAGCTTGGGGCTAGCGGGAGCGAATGAGCAGTTCTTC. Its translation is CASSLGLAGANEQFF. The chain carries TRBV5-4 and TRBJ2-1; TRBD2 matches 10 bases. From germline, CDR1 is SGHNT and CDR2 YYREEE (reference sequence). The CDR3 loop spans 15 amino acids. J gave up 7 bases and V 0 bases, and 4 bases lay outside the gene matches.